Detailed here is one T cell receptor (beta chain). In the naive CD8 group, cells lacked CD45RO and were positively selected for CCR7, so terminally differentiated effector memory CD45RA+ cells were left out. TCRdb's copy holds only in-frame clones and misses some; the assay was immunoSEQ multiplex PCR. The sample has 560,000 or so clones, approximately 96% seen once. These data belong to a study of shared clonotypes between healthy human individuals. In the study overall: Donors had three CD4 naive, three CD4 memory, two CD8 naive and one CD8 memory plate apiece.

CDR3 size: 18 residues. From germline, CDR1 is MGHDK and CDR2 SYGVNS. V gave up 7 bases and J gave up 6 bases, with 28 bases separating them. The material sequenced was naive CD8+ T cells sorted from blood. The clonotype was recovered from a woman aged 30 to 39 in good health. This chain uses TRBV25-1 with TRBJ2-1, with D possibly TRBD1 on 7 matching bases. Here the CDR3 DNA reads TGTGCCAGCACGGGGCGGAGAGGGGGCGGGGTGCGGCCCAATGAGCAGTTCTTC. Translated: CASTGRRGGGVRPNEQFF.